This T cell receptor beta chain comes out of a study of beta chain features in type 1 diabetes. Overall study findings and caveats: In every one of the four CD4+ subsets, TCRB CDR3s were moderately but significantly shorter in Type 1 diabetes patients. Naive, central memory and Treg TCRB repertoires seemed to resemble each other more closely in patients than they did in healthy donors.

The entirety of the isolated RNA underwent reverse transcription, so expressed TCRB transcripts were sequenced. The data were produced by immunoSEQ multiplex PCR, yet TCRdb's version contains in-frame clones alone and is incomplete. This sample has about 740,000 clones, with 10% to 15% found just once. CD45RO/CCR7/CD25/CD127/CD95/CD27 staining was used to isolate CD4+ naive, central memory, regulatory and stem cell-like memory cells by sorting. Purity above 95% was achieved in all sorted populations. This clone turned up a few times. Its antigen remains unidentified. Germline loops: CDR1 MGHDK, CDR2 SYGVNS. Between the trimmed V and J ends, which lost 5 bases and 4 bases, there was a span of 16 bases. The CDR3 runs 15 residues.

The material sequenced was naive CD4+ T cells from blood. This sequence originates from a man between 18 and 35 years old with type 1 diabetes. The chain couples TRBV25-1 to TRBJ2-3; D unclear. DNA for the CDR3: TGTGCCAGCAGTCCGCTGGTGGGGTACGCAGATACGCAGTATTTT. Translation gives CASSPLVGYADTQYF.